A selection of T cell receptor beta chains follows, all from one sample in a study of blood T cells in healthy people across ages. TCRdb independently ran MiXCR on the 5' RACE reads; one entry per CDR3 protein. The repertoire holds some 700,000 distinct CDR3 sequences, 20% to 25% seen once, with about 22% in the top ten. The sample consisted of blood. The receptors come from an older man in good health. CDR3s leave out the opening cysteine and the closing phenylalanine or tryptophan.

v_call	cdr3_aa
TRBV19	ASSIGRDRRSIQY
TRBV7-3	ASSPTGVAGYT
TRBV5-6	ASSSADRVDTQY
TRBV29-1	SAGVFSGNTIY
TRBV20-1	SADPLAGDEQY
TRBV12-3/TRBV12-4	ASSLGGDLYEQY
TRBV5-1	ASRQGANSGANVLT
TRBV20-1	SARGPWLWGSYNEQF
TRBV27	ASSLFGAGYQETQY
TRBV5-1	ASSPLGLAGTDTQY
TRBV6-6	ASGTRQAARNTEAF
TRBV2	ASSEEPFKADTQY
TRBV20-1	SARESGRLGVEQY
TRBV28	ASSLLQDYNQPQH
TRBV7-9	ASSSGLSVATNEKLF
TRBV20-1	SARNGQLDNSPLH
TRBV7-9	ASSFGGGSKETQY
TRBV5-1	ASSLAGSPSNEQY
TRBV5-1	ASSLAGAAEKLF
TRBV12-3/TRBV12-4	ASTLSGASYEQY
TRBV12-3/TRBV12-4	ASMGDQETQY
TRBV6-2/TRBV6-3	ASSYRDRMPAPLH
TRBV7-9	ASSLGTGGRLGNQPQH
TRBV14	ASSQESAQETQY
TRBV7-8	ASSLILPNTEAF
TRBV7-9	ASSFVALTGQGETQY
TRBV4-1	ASSQVVRQGSDTQY
TRBV7-7	ASGLDGETQY
TRBV18	ASSPAGVYNEQF
TRBV7-2	ASSYSTDTQY
TRBV13	ASSFRESYGYT
TRBV6-2/TRBV6-3	ASSYGAEPGETQY
TRBV7-9	ASSLDWDGRPGNTIY
TRBV3-1	ATKTSGKHTGEPF
TRBV10-3	AISVGTGGYEQY
TRBV14	ASSTQGYEQF
TRBV6-6	ASSQGGHGEKLF
TRBV5-1	ASSRRQGEAF
TRBV29-1	SVILAGVDTQY
TRBV19	ASIGGGRLEQF